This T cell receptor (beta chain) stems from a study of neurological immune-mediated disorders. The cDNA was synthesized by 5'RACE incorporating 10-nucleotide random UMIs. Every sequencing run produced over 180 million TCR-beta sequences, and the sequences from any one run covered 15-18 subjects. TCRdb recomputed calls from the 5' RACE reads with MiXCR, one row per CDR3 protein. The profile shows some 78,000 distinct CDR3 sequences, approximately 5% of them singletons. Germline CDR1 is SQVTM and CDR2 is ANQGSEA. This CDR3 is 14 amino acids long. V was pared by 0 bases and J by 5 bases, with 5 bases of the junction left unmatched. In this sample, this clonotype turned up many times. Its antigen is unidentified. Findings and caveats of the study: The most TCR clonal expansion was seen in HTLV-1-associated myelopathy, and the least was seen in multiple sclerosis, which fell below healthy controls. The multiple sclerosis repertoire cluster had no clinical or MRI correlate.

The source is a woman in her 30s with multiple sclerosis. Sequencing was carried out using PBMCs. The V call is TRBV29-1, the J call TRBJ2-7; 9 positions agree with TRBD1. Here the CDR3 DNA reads TGCAGCGTTGAAGAACAGGACAGGGGCGACGAGCAGTACTTC. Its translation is CSVEEQDRGDEQYF.